The 31 T cell receptor beta chains presented below share a single source sample, sequenced in a study of shared clonotypes between healthy human individuals. Sequencing used immunoSEQ multiplex PCR; TCRdb keeps in-frame clones, though not all of them. This sample yields over 800,000 clones, of which about 91% are seen a single time; 20% to 30% belongs to the top ten. Naive CD8 cells were CD45RO-negative, positively selected for CCR7, excluding terminally differentiated effector memory CD45RA+ cells. The specimen sequenced was naive CD8+ T cells sorted from blood. The receptors derive from a man younger than 45 in good health.

This clone was recorded once. This chain joins TRBV6-1 and TRBJ2-1, with D hard to call. The V gene lost 4 bases and the J gene lost 8 bases, with 15 bases spanning the gap. Germline-derived CDR1 and CDR2 are MNHNS and SASEGT. CDR3 length equals 14 residues. The CDR3 bases are TGTGCCAGCAGTGGGTATATAACTTGGGATGAGCAGTTCTTC. Translation: CASSGYITWDEQFF.

The chain recombines TRBV16 with TRBJ2-7; D not resolved. The V end was cut by 9 bases, the J end by 0 bases, with 18 bases between. Germline V CDR1 and CDR2: KGHSY, FQNENV. The CDR3 is 15 amino acids. The CDR3 here is CASRQGRTSSYEQYF. CDR3 bases: TGTGCCAGTCGACAAGGACGTACGAGCTCCTACGAGCAGTACTTC. Based on the CDR3 plus reference TRBV16 and TRBJ2-7, the full variable domain is GEEVAQTPKHLVRGEGQKAKLYCAPIKGHSYVFWYQQVLKNEFKFLISFQNENVFDETGMPKERFSAKCLPNSPCSLEIQATKLEDSAVYFCASRQGRTSSYEQYFGPGTRLTVT.

The rearrangement links TRBV28 to TRBJ2-5; D possibly corresponds to TRBD2 (6 bases). Germline V gives CDR1 MDHEN, CDR2 SYDVKM. The V and J ends lost 5 bases and 0 bases respectively, with 22 bases between them. This CDR3 region has 18 residues. In DNA form, the CDR3 reads TGTGCCAGCAGTCCTACTATTTCTAGCGCTACTTACCAAGAGACCCAGTACTTC. Translated, it gives CASSPTISSATYQETQYF.

The genes are TRBV21-1 and TRBJ2-7; TRBD2 was called by the table and not checked on the DNA. TRBV21-1 is flagged as a pseudogene. This CDR3 region has 14 residues. This CDR3 reads CASTKTSRAYEQYF. In DNA form, the CDR3 reads TGTGCCAGCACGAAGACTAGTCGGGCCTACGAGCAGTACTTC.

The genes are TRBV29-1 and TRBJ2-5; tentative D call: TRBD2 (6 bases). The CDR3 sequence is 15 residues long. Trimming pared 0 bases from V and 5 bases from J, leaving 16 bases between. CDR1 and CDR2 from the germline V gene are SQVTM and ANQGSEA. The CDR3 nucleotides are TGCAGCGTTGAAGATGGGAGGTTCTCCGGGGAGACCCAGTACTTC. As protein: CSVEDGRFSGETQYF.

The rearrangement links TRBV7-9 to TRBJ2-7; TRBD1 matches 7 bases. CDR3 length: 13 amino acids. Germline CDR1 is SEHNR and CDR2 is FQNEAQ (reference sequence). J was trimmed by 6 bases and V by 4 bases; bases with no gene match: 6. The CDR3 DNA sequence: TGTGCCAGCAGCTCCCGGTCAGGGGGCGAGCAGTACTTC. Its protein is CASSSRSGGEQYF.

This chain links TRBV9 with TRBJ2-3, with 7 nucleotides matching TRBD1. Germline-derived CDR1 and CDR2 are SGDLS and YYNGEE. Trimming cost V 3 bases and J 6 bases; bases outside gene matches: 4. The CDR3 covers 13 residues. Written as DNA, the CDR3 is TGTGCCAGCAGCGAAACAGGGGCGGATACGCAGTATTTT. Translating it yields CASSETGADTQYF.

The chain uses TRBV27 and TRBJ2-1, with D possibly matching TRBD2 (5 bases). This CDR3 comprises 15 residues. Germline V lookup: CDR1 MNHEY, CDR2 SMNVEV (reference sequence). V gave up 7 bases and J gave up 0 bases, with 13 bases separating them. This CDR3 is CASTGMWSSYNEQFF. DNA of the CDR3: TGTGCCAGCACCGGGATGTGGAGCTCCTACAATGAGCAGTTCTTC.

The rearrangement joins TRBV19 to TRBJ1-4; no firm D call. The CDR3 runs to 12 residues. Trimming shortened V by 7 bases and J by 4 bases, and 7 bases separated the two germline ends. Looked up from germline, CDR1 is LNHDA and CDR2 is SQIVND (reference sequence). The CDR3 protein is CASKGLNEKLFF. In DNA form, the CDR3 reads TGTGCCAGTAAAGGACTTAATGAAAAACTGTTTTTT. Drawing the rest from reference TRBV19 and TRBJ1-4, the complete variable domain is DGGITQSPKYLFRKEGQNVTLSCEQNLNHDAMYWYRQDPGQGLRLIYYSQIVNDFQKGDIAEGYSVSREKKESFPLTVTSAQKNPTAFYLCASKGLNEKLFFGSGTQLSVL.

Concerning this clone itself: The same CDR3 also results from other DNA sequences found in this sample. The chain uses TRBV9 and TRBJ2-2, with D perhaps matching TRBD1 (6 bases). Trimming removed 0 bases from V and 5 bases from J, with 8 bases in between. Germline V CDR1 and CDR2: SGDLS, YYNGEE. The CDR3 extends over 14 amino acids. The CDR3 DNA reads TGTGCCAGCAGCGTAGGAGGGGGAACCGGGGAGCTGTTTTTT. It encodes CASSVGGGTGELFF.

This sequence joins TRBV19 and TRBJ2-2; unclear D gene. Deletions cut 1 base from V and 3 bases from J, with 9 bases between. The germline V gene encodes CDR1 LNHDA and CDR2 SQIVND (reference sequence). The CDR3 spans 15 residues. This CDR3 is CASSIGAVYTGELFF. The DNA of the CDR3 is TGTGCCAGTAGTATAGGGGCCGTCTACACCGGGGAGCTGTTTTTT. Full variable domain (rest looked up from reference TRBV19 and TRBJ2-2): DGGITQSPKYLFRKEGQNVTLSCEQNLNHDAMYWYRQDPGQGLRLIYYSQIVNDFQKGDIAEGYSVSREKKESFPLTVTSAQKNPTAFYLCASSIGAVYTGELFFGEGSRLTVL.

This clone was picked up a small number of times. The chain joins TRBV14 to TRBJ2-7; D gene ambiguous. Trimming took 2 bases from V and 2 from J, leaving 16 bases between them. Germline V gene lookup returns CDR1 SGHDN and CDR2 FVKESK. The length of the CDR3 is 16 residues. The CDR3: CASSQLWQNKAYEQYF. In DNA, the CDR3 is TGTGCCAGCAGCCAATTGTGGCAGAACAAGGCCTACGAGCAGTACTTC.

The chain joins TRBV11-2 to TRBJ2-7; D is unclear. CDR1 and CDR2 from the germline V gene are SGHAT and FQNNGV. Trimming stripped 4 bases from V and 4 bases from J, with 14 bases between. The CDR3 contains 14 residues. Written as DNA, the CDR3 is TGTGCCAGCAGCTCTGAGGAGACAAGGTACGAGCAGTACTTC. This sequence encodes CASSSEETRYEQYF.

The rearrangement joins TRBV4-1 to TRBJ2-7, with TRBD1 matching over 8 bases. The CDR3 has 13 residues. CDR1 MGHRA and CDR2 YSYEKL come from the germline V gene. Unmatched junction bases numbered 7, after V lost 0 bases and J lost 12 bases. The CDR3 DNA follows: TGCGCCAGCAGCCAAGATTTTCGGACAGGGTTGTACTTC. Its translation: CASSQDFRTGLYF.

The gene calls are TRBV29-1 and TRBJ2-1, with 7 positions matching TRBD1. The germline V gene encodes CDR1 SQVTM and CDR2 ANQGSEA. This CDR3 contains 12 residues. After removal of 5 bases from V and 4 bases from J, the junction contained 2 bases not matched to a gene. The CDR3 here is CSVWGQYNEQFF. The CDR3 nucleotides are TGCAGCGTTTGGGGACAGTACAATGAGCAGTTCTTC.

This rearrangement joins TRBV15 to TRBJ2-4, with 10 bases that match TRBD1. The germline V gene encodes CDR1 LNHNV and CDR2 YYDKDF (reference sequence). The CDR3 is 17 amino acids. Trimming took 0 bases from V and 8 from J; bases not matched to a gene: 10. The DNA of the CDR3 is TGTGCCACCAGCAGAGAGGGACAGGGGAAAAGGAGGGACATTCAGTACTTC. As protein: CATSREGQGKRRDIQYF.

J is TRBJ2-7 and V is TRBV29-1, with D possibly matching TRBD1 (6 bases). V lost 4 bases to trimming and J lost 2 bases, with 12 bases between them. CDR1 and CDR2 from the germline V gene are SQVTM and ANQGSEA. The CDR3 consists of 13 residues. The CDR3 DNA follows: TGCAGCGTTGGCGCAGGGGTCGCCTACGAGCAGTACTTC. Its protein is CSVGAGVAYEQYF.

The chain recombines TRBV7-8 with TRBJ2-3; D not certain. Germline assignment: CDR1 SGHVS and CDR2 FQNEAQ. The CDR3 is 13 residues long. With 5 bases removed from V and 0 bases from J, the gap between germline ends came to 6 bases. The CDR3 loop is CASSRTSTDTQYF. The CDR3 DNA follows: TGTGCCAGCAGCAGAACTAGCACAGATACGCAGTATTTT.

The rearrangement links TRBV5-6 to TRBJ2-7; 8 bases map to TRBD2. This CDR3 is 16 amino acids long. With V trimmed by 2 bases and J by 1 base, 8 bases remained unmatched. From germline, CDR1 is SGHDT and CDR2 YYEEEE. Here the CDR3 DNA reads TGTGCCAGCAGCTTTTATCAGCGGGAGACTTCCTACGAGCAGTACTTC. Its protein product is CASSFYQRETSYEQYF. Full variable domain (rest looked up from reference TRBV5-6 and TRBJ2-7): DAGVTQSPTHLIKTRGQQVTLRCSPKSGHDTVSWYQQALGQGPQFIFQYYEEEERQRGNFPDRFSGHQFPNYSSELNVNALLLGDSALYLCASSFYQRETSYEQYFGPGTRLTVT.

This chain joins TRBV29-1 and TRBJ1-1; 7 nucleotides match TRBD1. The CDR3 contains 12 residues. V lost 4 bases to trimming and J lost 8 bases; unmatched junction nucleotides: 7. The germline CDR1 and CDR2 sequences are SQVTM and ANQGSEA. The CDR3 DNA reads TGCAGCGTTGGTCCACAGGGGACCGAAGCTTTCTTT. This gives the protein CSVGPQGTEAFF.

In the case of this clone: Additional DNA sequences in this sample encode the identical CDR3. V usage is TRBV27 and J usage is TRBJ2-7; D possibly corresponds to TRBD2 (6 bases). Trimming took 2 bases from V and 1 from J, leaving 12 bases between them. The germline V gene has CDR1 MNHEY and CDR2 SMNVEV (reference sequence). The CDR3 loop spans 15 amino acids. CDR3 nucleotide sequence: TGTGCCAGCAGTTTAGGGCTAGCGAGTTCCTACGAGCAGTACTTC. It specifies CASSLGLASSYEQYF.

This rearrangement joins TRBV29-1 to TRBJ2-7, with 9 bases matching TRBD1. Germline-derived CDR1 and CDR2 are SQVTM and ANQGSEA. The CDR3 has 14 residues. The trim removed 5 bases at V and 3 bases at J, leaving 8 bases unmatched. CDR3 bases: TGCAGCGTTCTTGAAACAGGGGGCGTCTACGAGCAGTACTTC. This encodes CSVLETGGVYEQYF.

The genes are TRBV28 and TRBJ2-7; possible D gene TRBD2, 5 bases. The CDR3 spans 13 residues. CDR1 and CDR2 from the germline V gene are MDHEN and SYDVKM. Trimming took 5 bases from V and 2 from J, leaving 10 bases between them. CDR3 protein: CASSRGPTYEQYF. In DNA form, the CDR3 reads TGTGCCAGCAGTCGCGGGCCCACCTACGAGCAGTACTTC.

V usage is TRBV27 and J usage is TRBJ2-1, with D perhaps matching TRBD2 (6 bases). CDR1 MNHEY and CDR2 SMNVEV come from the germline V gene (reference sequence). V lost 2 bases to trimming and J lost 4 bases, with 9 bases between them. There are 14 residues in the CDR3. The CDR3 DNA is TGTGCCAGCAGTTTAGGCCTAGCGTACAATGAGCAGTTCTTC. Translating it yields CASSLGLAYNEQFF.

A few counts support this clone. The same CDR3 arises from other DNA sequences in this sample as well. The chain employs TRBV5-1 and TRBJ1-5; 7 bases agree with TRBD1. Per germline, CDR1 SGHRS and CDR2 YFSETQ. CDR3 length: 15 amino acids. The ends lost 0 bases at V and 1 base at J; junction bases unmatched: 1. The CDR3 DNA reads as TGCGCCAGCAGCTTGGCAGGGGGGAGCAATCAGCCCCAGCATTTT. This encodes CASSLAGGSNQPQHF.

V and J are TRBV5-1 and TRBJ2-7; maybe TRBD1 (5 bases). V was clipped by 0 bases and J by 6 bases, with 7 bases between them. CDR1 and CDR2 from the germline V gene are SGHRS and YFSETQ. The CDR3 length is 12 residues. DNA of the CDR3: TGCGCCAGCAGCTTGGACAGGTTCGAGCAGTACTTC. This translates into CASSLDRFEQYF.

The chain is built from TRBV7-9 and TRBJ2-3; 9 nucleotides agree with TRBD2. V lost 2 bases to trimming and J lost 4 bases; unmatched junction nucleotides: 7. Germline V gene lookup returns CDR1 SEHNR and CDR2 FQNEAQ (reference sequence). The CDR3 runs to 16 residues. CDR3 sequence (DNA): TGTGCCAGCAGCTTAATCGTAGCGGGAGAATCAGATACGCAGTATTTT. This encodes CASSLIVAGESDTQYF.

J is TRBJ1-1 and V is TRBV10-3, with a weak D call TRBD1 (5 bases). V was pared by 10 bases and J by 3 bases, with 15 bases between. The CDR3 is 13 amino acids. Germline values: CDR1 ENHRY, CDR2 SYGVKD. The CDR3 nucleotides read TGTGCCACCTGGTTGGGGGGATACACTGAAGCTTTCTTT. Amino acids: CATWLGGYTEAFF.

V and J are TRBV7-9 and TRBJ2-5; 14 bases match TRBD2. Per germline, CDR1 SEHNR and CDR2 FQNEAQ (reference sequence). The CDR3 consists of 17 residues. Unmatched junction bases numbered 7, after V lost 4 bases and J lost 3 bases. CDR3 bases: TGTGCCAGCAGCTCCAGACTAGCGGGAGGGCTGAAAGAGACCCAGTACTTC. This sequence encodes CASSSRLAGGLKETQYF.

The chain couples TRBV10-2 to TRBJ2-7; D is unclear. The V gene lost 0 bases and the J gene lost 9 bases, with 18 bases spanning the gap. In germline, CDR1 is WSHSY, CDR2 SAAADI. The CDR3 extends over 15 amino acids. This chain's CDR3 is CASSESPWLNNGQYF. CDR3 bases: TGCGCCAGCAGTGAGTCCCCTTGGCTAAATAACGGGCAGTACTTC.

V gene TRBV6-5 combines with J gene TRBJ2-5, with D tentatively TRBD1 (7 bases). This CDR3 is built from 15 residues. V lost 2 bases and J 1 base, leaving 11 bases between the germline ends. CDR1 is MNHEY, CDR2 SVGAGI, per germline. Written as DNA, the CDR3 is TGTGCCAGCAGTTACGGAGGGACAGCCCAAGAGACCCAGTACTTC. Protein sequence: CASSYGGTAQETQYF.